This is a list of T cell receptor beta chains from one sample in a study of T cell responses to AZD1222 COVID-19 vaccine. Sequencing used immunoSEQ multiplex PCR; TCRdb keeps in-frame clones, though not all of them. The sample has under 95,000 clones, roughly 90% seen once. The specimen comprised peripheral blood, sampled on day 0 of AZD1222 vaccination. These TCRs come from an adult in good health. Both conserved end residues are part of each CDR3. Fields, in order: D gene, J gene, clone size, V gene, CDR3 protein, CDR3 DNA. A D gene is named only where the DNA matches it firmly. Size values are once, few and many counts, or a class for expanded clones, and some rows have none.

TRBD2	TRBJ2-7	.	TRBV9	CASSVAPSGRTYEQYF	TGTGCCAGCAGCGTAGCTCCTAGCGGGAGAACCTACGAGCAGTACTTC
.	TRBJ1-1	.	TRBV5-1	CASSLSTATEAFF	TGCGCCAGCAGCTTATCGACAGCCACTGAAGCTTTCTTT
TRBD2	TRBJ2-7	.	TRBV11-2	CASSPRTSGGRSDEQYF	TGTGCCAGCAGCCCCAGGACTAGCGGAGGTCGGTCGGACGAGCAGTACTTC
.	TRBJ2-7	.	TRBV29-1	CSVGRVEDEQYF	TGCAGCGTGGGCAGGGTAGAGGACGAGCAGTACTTC
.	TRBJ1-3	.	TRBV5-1	CASSLVQQASGNTIYF	TGCGCCAGCAGCTTGGTACAACAGGCCTCTGGAAACACCATATATTTT
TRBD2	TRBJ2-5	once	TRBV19	CATTTSGRIETQYF	TGTGCCACCACAACTAGCGGGAGGATTGAGACCCAGTACTTC
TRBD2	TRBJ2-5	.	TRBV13	CASSFRYGRAEETQYF	TGTGCCAGCAGCTTCCGGTACGGGAGGGCTGAGGAGACCCAGTACTTC
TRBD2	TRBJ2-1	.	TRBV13	CASNLAGASTYNEQFF	TGTGCCAGCAACCTAGCGGGAGCATCGACCTACAATGAGCAGTTCTTC
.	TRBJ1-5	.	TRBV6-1	CASSDVYSTSNQPQHF	TGTGCCAGCAGTGATGTGTATAGCACGAGCAATCAGCCCCAGCATTTT
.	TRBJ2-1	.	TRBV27	CASSLTGGTSYNEQFF	TGTGCCAGCAGTTTAACAGGTGGGACCTCCTACAATGAGCAGTTCTTC
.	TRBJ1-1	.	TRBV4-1	CASSLYDRNEAFF	TGCGCCAGCAGCCTTTATGACAGGAACGAAGCTTTCTTT
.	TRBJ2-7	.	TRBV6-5	CASSYSNLENEQYF	TGTGCCAGCAGTTACTCGAATCTAGAGAACGAGCAGTACTTC
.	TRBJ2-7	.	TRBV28	CASSLVQVTGEQYF	TGTGCCAGCAGTTTGGTACAGGTCACAGGGGAGCAGTACTTC
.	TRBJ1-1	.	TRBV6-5	CASSYSSGGNTEAFF	TGTGCCAGCAGTTACTCGTCAGGAGGGAACACTGAAGCTTTCTTT
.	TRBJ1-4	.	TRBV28	CASNYLDGGKLFF	TGTGCCAGCAATTACCTAGACGGGGGAAAACTGTTTTTT
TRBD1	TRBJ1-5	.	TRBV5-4	CASSLGGTDQPQHF	TGTGCCAGCAGCTTGGGGGGGACAGATCAGCCCCAGCATTTT
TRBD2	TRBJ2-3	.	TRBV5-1	CASSLAGGPPDTQYF	TGCGCCAGCAGCTTGGCGGGAGGGCCACCAGATACGCAGTATTTT
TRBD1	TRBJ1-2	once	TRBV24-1	CATSERDRERGYTF	TGTGCCACCAGTGAGAGGGACAGGGAGCGTGGCTACACCTTC
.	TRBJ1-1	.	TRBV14	CASSQDLRGTEAFF	TGTGCCAGCAGCCAAGACCTGAGAGGTACGGAAGCTTTCTTT
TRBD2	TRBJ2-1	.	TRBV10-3	CAIKSDASAGGNNEQFF	TGTGCCATCAAAAGCGACGCCTCGGCGGGGGGCAACAATGAGCAGTTCTTC
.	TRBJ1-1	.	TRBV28	CASTTSSSVTEAFF	TGTGCCAGCACTACATCCAGTAGTGTCACTGAAGCTTTCTTT
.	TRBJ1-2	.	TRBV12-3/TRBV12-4	CASSLDKHYGYTF	TGTGCCAGCAGTTTGGACAAGCACTATGGCTACACCTTC
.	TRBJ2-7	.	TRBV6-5	CASSYSRGIPYEQYF	TGTGCCAGCAGTTACTCTAGGGGGATTCCATACGAGCAGTACTTC